This T cell receptor beta chain is drawn from a study of OX40 agonist ivuxolimab in advanced cancers. Study-level information: At doses from 0.01 to 10 mg/kg, patients were given intravenous ivuxolimab every 2 weeks. Dose-escalation cases comprised hepatocellular carcinoma, melanoma, renal cell or head and neck cancer. Findings and limits, study-wide: Among the nonresponders, some also had low normalized T-cell clonal expansion.

Using immunoSEQ multiplex PCR, the repertoire was profiled, and TCRdb retains in-frame clones only, with some absent. The repertoire holds tens of thousands of clones, with around four fifths as singletons. The V end was cut by 2 bases, the J end by 0 bases, with 8 bases between. The CDR3 spans 15 residues. CDR1 is SGHTA and CDR2 is FQGTGA in the germline V gene. A note on this clone: The antigen is not known.

The V call is TRBV7-3, the J call TRBJ2-1; TRBD1 might be the D (5 bases). The TCR comes from an adult with an advanced solid tumor such as melanoma, head and neck, liver or kidney cancer. This material consisted of CD4+ or CD8+ T cells sorted from blood, taken in a trial of the OX40 agonist ivuxolimab. CDR3 protein: CASSLPRASYNEQFF. The CDR3 coding sequence is TGTGCCAGCAGCTTACCCAGGGCCTCCTACAATGAGCAGTTCTTC.